These 14 T cell receptor beta chains were all obtained from the same sample, sequenced in a study of spatial heterogeneity in lung cancer (dated by TCRdb to about 2019). Libraries were built with 5' RACE. The reads were generated on a NextSeq 500. TCRdb reworked the public reads: Q25 trimming with fastp, MiXCR clone assembly, productive beta chains retained. Every entry covers one CDR3 protein and lists the most common genes and DNA from its rows. Across this sample there are some 120,000 distinct CDR3 sequences, with 9% to 15% seen only once. The ten largest clones represent 16% of the sample. The intended sense of this specimen's time point label: blood at routine non-recurrence follow-up after resection. Whole RNA extracted from tumor and nontumor lung tissue, or from cryopreserved PBMC samples, was used for TCR sequencing without cell sorting. The material was PBMCs, obtained at follow-up. The receptors shown here come from a male donor with early-stage non-small cell lung cancer.

The chain has TRBV16 and TRBJ1-5; tentatively, D is TRBD1 (6 bases). The V and J ends lost 0 bases and 5 bases respectively, with 8 bases between them. Germline CDR1 is KGHSY and CDR2 is FQNENV. CDR3 length: 14 residues. The chain's CDR3 is CASSQSKGDQPQHF. For the CDR3, the DNA is TGTGCCAGCAGCCAATCGAAGGGGGATCAGCCCCAGCATTTT.

In this sample, this clonotype turned up a few times. This chain links TRBV18 with TRBJ2-7; 7 bases fit TRBD1. The CDR3 sequence is 15 residues long. Germline loops: CDR1 KGHSH, CDR2 LQKENI. The J segment lost 3 bases and the V segment lost 3 bases, leaving 8 bases of the junction unmatched. CDR3 coding DNA: TGTGCCAGCTCACCGGGACAGAGTTCTCTCTACGAGCAGTACTTC. Translation gives CASSPGQSSLYEQYF.

This clonotype occurred many times. The rearrangement joins TRBV5-1 to TRBJ2-5; 12 bases are shared with TRBD1. J gave up 4 bases and V 4 bases, and 5 bases lay outside the gene matches. Germline lookup yields CDR1 SGHRS and CDR2 YFSETQ. The CDR3 consists of 15 residues. The CDR3 DNA follows: TGCGCCAGCAGCAGGGGACAGGGGGCAATAGAGACCCAGTACTTC. Amino acid sequence: CASSRGQGAIETQYF.

This clonotype was detected ten times or more. The rearrangement uses TRBV5-1 and TRBJ2-7, with 9 bases matching TRBD2. This CDR3 has 14 residues. J lost 6 bases, V lost 2 bases, and 6 bases had no gene match. Germline V gene data show CDR1 as SGHRS and CDR2 as YFSETQ. CDR3 sequence (DNA): TGCGCCAGCAGCTTTAGCGGGGGATACCGCGAGCAGTACTTC. It codes for CASSFSGGYREQYF.

The chain uses TRBV5-1 and TRBJ1-6; no firm D call. Germline V gives CDR1 SGHRS, CDR2 YFSETQ. There are 15 residues in the CDR3. V was shortened by 6 bases and J by 9 bases, with 19 bases between the two germline ends. The CDR3 sequence is CASTSIGRVSSPLHF. The CDR3 coding sequence is TGCGCCAGCACCTCCATAGGGAGGGTGAGTTCACCCCTCCACTTT.

This clonotype was seen a handful of times. This chain uses TRBV12-3 or TRBV12-4 with TRBJ1-5; a possible D gene is TRBD1 (5 bases). Trimming stripped 2 bases from V and 3 bases from J, with 11 bases between. The CDR3 sequence is 15 residues long. The CDR3 coding sequence is TGTGCCAGCAGTTTAATGGGACGGACCAATCAGCCCCAGCATTTT. This encodes CASSLMGRTNQPQHF.

In its sample, this clonotype was seen many times. The chain carries TRBV5-8 and TRBJ2-5, with 11 bases aligning to TRBD1. CDR3 length: 14 residues. Losses at the gene ends were 7 bases for V and 5 bases for J; bases not matched to a gene: 7. Germline values: CDR1 SGHTS, CDR2 YDEGEE. The CDR3 loop is CASEEDRGPETQYF. Written as DNA, the CDR3 is TGTGCCAGCGAGGAGGACAGGGGGCCTGAGACCCAGTACTTC.

This clonotype has ten or more counts. V and J are TRBV28 and TRBJ1-1; D gene ambiguous. Germline assignment: CDR1 MDHEN and CDR2 SYDVKM. V lost 2 bases and J 1 base, leaving 5 bases between the germline ends. CDR3 size: 13 residues. The CDR3 protein is CASSLVQNTEAFF. In DNA, the CDR3 is TGTGCCAGCAGTTTAGTCCAGAACACTGAAGCTTTCTTT.

In its sample, this clonotype was seen a few times. The rearrangement links TRBV12-3 or TRBV12-4 to TRBJ2-5; D unresolved. Trimming took off 3 bases at V and 3 bases at J, with 8 bases between the two ends. The CDR3 runs to 13 residues. CDR3 amino acids: CASSLEIEETQYF. For the CDR3, the DNA is TGTGCCAGCAGTTTGGAGATAGAAGAGACCCAGTACTTC.

CDR3 sequence (DNA): TGTGCCAGCAGCTTGGGCGGGGAGAGCACAGATACGCAGTATTTT. Translated: CASSLGGESTDTQYF. The chain employs TRBV11-3 and TRBJ2-3, with a possible D match to TRBD2 (6 bases). Per germline, CDR1 SGHNT and CDR2 YENEEA. The V end was cut by 3 bases, the J end by 0 bases, with 10 bases between. The CDR3 length is 15 residues.

V and J are TRBV6-5 and TRBJ2-4; the D call may be TRBD1 or TRBD2 (5 bases each). This CDR3 contains 19 residues. V lost 2 bases, J lost 0 bases, and 20 bases lay in between. Germline lookup yields CDR1 MNHEY and CDR2 SVGAGI. The DNA of the CDR3 is TGTGCCAGCAGTTACGGGGGACCAGGTTCCCTTCTAGCCAAAAACATTCAGTACTTC. The encoded protein is CASSYGGPGSLLAKNIQYF.

This clonotype was detected many times. CDR3 sequence (DNA): TGTGCCAGCAGCGTAGAAGGACAGAGGAACACTGAAGCTTTCTTT. Protein sequence: CASSVEGQRNTEAFF. J is TRBJ1-1 and V is TRBV9; D is possibly TRBD1 (6 bases). CDR3 length: 15 residues. Germline V CDR1 and CDR2: SGDLS, YYNGEE. Trimming stripped 0 bases from V and 1 base from J, with 10 bases between.

This clonotype has a handful of counts. This chain connects TRBV3-1 to TRBJ2-7; 7 bases line up with TRBD2. Trimming removed 1 base from V and 0 bases from J; junction bases left unmatched: 6. Germline loops: CDR1 LGHDT, CDR2 YNNKEL (reference sequence). This CDR3 has 16 amino acids. The CDR3 sequence: CASSQVGDYTSYEQYF. The CDR3 coding sequence is TGTGCCAGCAGCCAAGTGGGGGACTATACCTCCTACGAGCAGTACTTC.

This clonotype appeared many times. The V call is TRBV27, the J call TRBJ1-1; D remains unclear. Trimming shortened V by 4 bases and J by 0 bases, and 12 bases separated the two germline ends. The CDR3 is 15 amino acids. The germline CDR1 and CDR2 sequences are MNHEY and SMNVEV (reference sequence). The CDR3 region is CASSWAGDMNTEAFF. The CDR3 coding sequence is TGTGCCAGCAGTTGGGCCGGGGATATGAACACTGAAGCTTTCTTT.